This TCR beta chain was observed in a study of identical twins. Template switching added a universal primer binding site, and final cDNA carried unique molecular identifiers. A single record per CDR3 protein comes from TCRdb applying MiXCR to the 5' RACE reads. The sample contains roughly 700,000 distinct CDR3 sequences, 8.6% of which appear only once. Study-level findings and limits: A cross-sectional statistical analysis, not follow-up of the same donors, supported the conclusions. Abundant beta clonotypes from cord blood bore fewer insertions; memory repertoires lacked this pattern. The presence of invariant MAIT and iNKT cells could partly confound analyses of zero-insertion sequences.

On this clonotype itself: Its antigen is as yet unknown.

The sample was also linked to a second study, of yellow fever vaccine responses in identical twins.

The TCR originated in a woman aged 18 to 35 in good health. Sequencing was done on a sample of PBMCs.

The CDR3 sequence is CASSPGLARETQYF. For the CDR3, the DNA is TGTGCCAGCTCCCCGGGACTAGCGAGAGAGACCCAGTACTTC. The chain is built from TRBV6-1 and TRBJ2-5; 10 bases agree with TRBD2. This CDR3 contains 14 residues. J lost 4 bases, V lost 8 bases, and 7 bases had no gene match. CDR1 is MNHNS, CDR2 SASEGT, per germline.